This TCR beta chain was retrieved from a study of shared clonotypes between healthy human individuals. Germline CDR1 SGHTA, CDR2 FQGTGA. This CDR3 is 15 amino acids long. Unmatched junction bases numbered 10, after V lost 5 bases and J lost 5 bases. Profiling relied on immunoSEQ multiplex PCR, and the TCRdb table lists in-frame clones only, not all of them. The sample yields about 1.5 million clones, more than 95% seen once. The receptor's source is a man aged 30 to 39 in good health. The chain combines TRBV7-3 with TRBJ2-5, with 8 bases that match TRBD1. The sequencing input was naive CD4+ T cells sorted from blood. Subset noted: CD45RA+ positively selected. CDR3 amino acids: CASSTRGQAGETQYF. CDR3 DNA sequence: TGTGCCAGCAGCACCCGGGGACAGGCGGGTGAGACCCAGTACTTC.